Listed below are T cell receptor beta chains from one sample, sequenced in a study of blood T cell repertoires in COVID-19. Profiled with immunoSEQ multiplex PCR; TCRdb holds only in-frame clones, not every one. This table holds a few hundred thousand clones, roughly 87% found once. Sequencing was carried out using PBMCs or T cells enriched from blood (not recorded which). These receptors were obtained from a woman between 18 and 30 years old who had recovered from COVID-19. Both conserved end residues are part of each CDR3. The D gene is left open where the match is weak. Where a row states a size, it is once, few, many or the class of an expanded clone; other rows omit it.

v_call	clone_size	j_call	d_call	cdr3_aa	cdr3_nt
TRBV12-3/TRBV12-4	NA	TRBJ1-1	TRBD1	CASSWTGREAFF	TGTGCCAGCAGTTGGACAGGGCGTGAAGCTTTCTTT
TRBV5-1	few	TRBJ1-6	NA	CASSPDYNSPLHF	TGCGCCAGCAGCCCAGACTATAATTCACCCCTCCACTTT
TRBV19	NA	TRBJ1-6	TRBD1	CASTIPGGDSPLHF	TGTGCCAGTACCATACCAGGGGGAGATTCACCCCTCCACTTT
TRBV7-8	NA	TRBJ2-1	NA	CASSLTGGTPNEQFF	TGTGCCAGCAGCCTAACGGGGGGCACCCCCAATGAGCAGTTCTTC
TRBV6-2/TRBV6-3	few	TRBJ2-1	TRBD2	CASSPYVGTTYYNEQFF	TGTGCCAGCAGTCCCTACGTGGGGACTACCTACTACAATGAGCAGTTCTTC
TRBV15	NA	TRBJ2-2	NA	CATSRVSGSVFTGELFF	TGTGCCACCAGCAGAGTCAGCGGGTCGGTGTTCACCGGGGAGCTGTTTTTT
TRBV6-2/TRBV6-3	NA	TRBJ2-1	TRBD2	CASSYGGLAGDNEQFF	TGTGCCAGCAGTTACGGGGGACTAGCGGGAGACAATGAGCAGTTCTTC
TRBV28	few	TRBJ2-7	NA	CASRNTGSSYEQYF	TGTGCCAGCAGAAACACGGGTAGCTCCTACGAGCAGTACTTC
TRBV7-8	NA	TRBJ2-7	TRBD1	CASSQYGTDSYEQYF	TGTGCCAGCAGCCAATACGGGACAGACTCCTACGAGCAGTACTTC
TRBV5-4	NA	TRBJ2-7	NA	CASSLGTYEQYF	TGTGCCAGCAGCTTAGGGACTTACGAGCAGTACTTC
TRBV7-3	NA	TRBJ2-1	NA	CASSLPSINEQFF	TGTGCCAGCAGCTTACCTAGCATCAATGAGCAGTTCTTC
TRBV3-1/TRBV3-2	NA	TRBJ1-3	NA	CASSPTPGPGNTIYF	TGTGCCAGCAGCCCCACCCCCGGTCCTGGAAACACCATATATTTT
TRBV5-4	NA	TRBJ1-1	NA	CASSSGGVVTEAFF	TGTGCCAGCAGCTCCGGGGGGGTAGTCACTGAAGCTTTCTTT
TRBV28	once	TRBJ2-7	NA	CASSLLDDQGYEQYF	TGTGCCAGCAGTTTACTCGATGATCAGGGCTACGAGCAGTACTTC
TRBV18	NA	TRBJ2-7	TRBD1	CASSPSGTDLNLLLSSYEQYF	TGTGCCAGCTCACCATCAGGGACAGACCTCAACCTCCTTTTAAGCTCCTACGAGCAGTACTTC
TRBV29-1	NA	TRBJ1-3	NA	CSARSPVGHEGTIYF	TGCAGCGCCCGCTCCCCTGTCGGACACGAAGGTACCATATATTTT
TRBV11-2	NA	TRBJ2-1	TRBD2	CASSLDLGGGTEQFF	TGTGCCAGCAGCTTAGATCTGGGCGGGGGGACTGAGCAGTTCTTC
TRBV28	NA	TRBJ1-1	NA	CASSLGRRNTEAFF	TGTGCCAGCAGTTTGGGGCGGAGGAACACTGAAGCTTTCTTT
TRBV6-5	NA	TRBJ1-5	NA	CASRRTTGQPQHF	TGTGCCAGCAGACGAACCACAGGGCAGCCCCAGCATTTT
TRBV10-3	NA	TRBJ1-5	TRBD1	CAISEDRGLINQSQHF	TGTGCCATCAGTGAGGACAGGGGTTTGATAAATCAGTCCCAGCATTTT
TRBV10-3	NA	TRBJ2-1	TRBD2	CAISDLGTSGFNEQFF	TGTGCCATCAGTGATCTCGGGACTAGCGGATTCAATGAGCAGTTCTTC
TRBV10-3	NA	TRBJ2-1	NA	CAIPRQKSYNEQFF	TGTGCCATCCCGAGACAGAAGTCCTACAATGAGCAGTTCTTC